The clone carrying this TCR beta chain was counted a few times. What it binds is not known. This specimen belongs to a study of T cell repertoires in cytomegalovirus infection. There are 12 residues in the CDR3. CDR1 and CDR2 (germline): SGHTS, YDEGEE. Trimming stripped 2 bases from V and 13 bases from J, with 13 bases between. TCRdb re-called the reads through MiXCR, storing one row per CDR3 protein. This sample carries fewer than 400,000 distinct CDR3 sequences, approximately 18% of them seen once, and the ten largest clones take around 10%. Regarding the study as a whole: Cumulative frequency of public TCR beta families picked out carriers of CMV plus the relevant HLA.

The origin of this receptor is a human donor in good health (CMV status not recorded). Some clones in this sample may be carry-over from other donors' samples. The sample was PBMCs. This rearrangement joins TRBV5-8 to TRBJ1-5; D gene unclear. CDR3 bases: TGTGCCAGCAGCTTCCCGCCGACAACGCAGCATTTT. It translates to CASSFPPTTQHF. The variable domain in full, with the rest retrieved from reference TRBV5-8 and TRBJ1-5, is EAGVTQSPTHLIKTRGQQATLRCSPISGHTSVYWYQQALGLGLQFLLWYDEGEERNRGNFPPRFSGRQFPNYSSELNVNALELEDSALYLCASSFPPTTQHFGDGTRLSIL.